Listed below are T cell receptor beta chains from one sample, sequenced in a study of cytomegalovirus exposure and HLA in healthy donors. Sequenced by immunoSEQ multiplex PCR; TCRdb stores in-frame clones only, minus some. Seen here are fewer than 350,000 clones, roughly 90% observed once, and the top ten hold roughly 0.93%. Material for sequencing was PBMCs. The receptors stem from a woman aged 18-29 years in good health and CMV-seronegative. Each CDR3 is given with its conserved first and last residue. The D gene is left open where the match is weak. A row's size may be missing; if present it is once, few, many or a size class.

V	length	size	J	D	DNA	CDR3
TRBV5-1	14	NA	TRBJ1-1	NA	TGCGCCAGCGGCACGCCGGGGGGGGACACTGAAGCTTTCTTT	CASGTPGGDTEAFF
TRBV27	15	NA	TRBJ2-3	TRBD2	TGTGCCAGCAGATGGCGGGAGGTGGTGACAGATACGCAGTATTTT	CASRWREVVTDTQYF
TRBV13	17	NA	TRBJ2-3	TRBD2	TGTGCCAGCAGCTCTACTAGCGGGAGGTCGTTGGCAGATACGCAGTATTTT	CASSSTSGRSLADTQYF
TRBV27	15	once	TRBJ2-7	TRBD2	TGTGCCAGCAGTTTCCGACTAGCGGGAGGGTACGAGCAGTACTTC	CASSFRLAGGYEQYF
TRBV28	15	NA	TRBJ1-5	NA	TGTGCCAGCACCCTACAGAGACATAGCAATCAGCCCCAGCATTTT	CASTLQRHSNQPQHF
TRBV27	13	NA	TRBJ2-3	NA	TGTGCCAGCAACGGACTGGACACAGATACGCAGTATTTT	CASNGLDTDTQYF
TRBV6-6	14	once	TRBJ2-7	NA	TGTGCCAGCAGTGGGTCGACTAAACCTTACGAGCAGTACTTC	CASSGSTKPYEQYF
TRBV27	13	NA	TRBJ2-3	NA	TGTGCCAGCAGTTTATATATCACAGATACGCAGTATTTT	CASSLYITDTQYF
TRBV6-6	14	NA	TRBJ2-3	NA	TGTGCCAGCACCCCAGGGTCGGTCACAGATACGCAGTATTTT	CASTPGSVTDTQYF
TRBV7-2	16	once	TRBJ2-1	TRBD2	TGTGCCAGCAGCTCCTATGTGATAGCGGGAGGAAATGAGCAGTTCTTC	CASSSYVIAGGNEQFF
TRBV5-1	16	NA	TRBJ2-5	TRBD2	TGCGCCAGCAGTCAGACTAGCGTGGGTGGCCAAGAGACCCAGTACTTC	CASSQTSVGGQETQYF
TRBV11-3	18	NA	TRBJ1-2	TRBD1	TGTGCCAGCAGCTTAGCCGAACCCCGGGACAGCATTAACTATGGCTACACCTTC	CASSLAEPRDSINYGYTF
TRBV7-9	13	NA	TRBJ1-1	NA	TGTGCCAGCAGCTTAGGCCAGGTCGGTGAAGCTTTCTTT	CASSLGQVGEAFF
TRBV27	16	NA	TRBJ2-1	TRBD2	TGTGCCAGCAGTTTCCTCGGGACTAGCGGATACAATGAGCAGTTCTTC	CASSFLGTSGYNEQFF
TRBV2	14	NA	TRBJ2-4	NA	TGTGCCAGCACCCTAGGACAGAGCAAAAACATTCAGTACTTC	CASTLGQSKNIQYF
TRBV29-1	15	few	TRBJ2-1	TRBD1	TGCAGCGTTGATGAGGGACAGGGGCCCTACAATGAGCAGTTCTTC	CSVDEGQGPYNEQFF
TRBV7-2	15	NA	TRBJ2-7	TRBD2	TGTGCCAGCAGCTTAGGTCCGCGGGAGGGCTACGAGCAGTACTTC	CASSLGPREGYEQYF
TRBV15	13	NA	TRBJ1-4	NA	TGTGCCACCAGCAGAGATCCCAGTGAAAAACTGTTTTTT	CATSRDPSEKLFF
TRBV15	14	NA	TRBJ2-5	NA	TGTGCCACCAGCACGCGCGGAGGTGGAGAGACCCAGTACTTC	CATSTRGGGETQYF
TRBV18	15	NA	TRBJ1-5	NA	TGTGCCAGCTCACGTGGAGGATGGCAGAATCAGCCCCAGCATTTT	CASSRGGWQNQPQHF
TRBV27	14	NA	TRBJ2-1	NA	TGTGCCAGCAGTTTATTGCGGGTCTACAATGAGCAGTTCTTC	CASSLLRVYNEQFF
TRBV28	16	NA	TRBJ1-4	TRBD1	TGTGCCAGCAGTCCGACCATCTGGACAGGGGGTGAAAAACTGTTTTTT	CASSPTIWTGGEKLFF
TRBV4-3	14	NA	TRBJ1-4	NA	TGCGCCAGCAGCCCCCGGGGGGGCGGCGAAAAACTGTTTTTT	CASSPRGGGEKLFF
TRBV2	15	NA	TRBJ1-3	NA	TGTGCCAGCAGGTACAGCTCCTCACTCGGAAACACCATATATTTT	CASRYSSSLGNTIYF
TRBV2	13	NA	TRBJ2-5	NA	TGTGCCAGCAGTGTCCAGGGCCAAGAGACCCAGTACTTC	CASSVQGQETQYF
TRBV11-2	19	NA	TRBJ2-1	TRBD2	TGTGCCAGCAGCTTAGGAGTTAGCGGGAGTAGAAGCTCCTACAATGAGCAGTTCTTC	CASSLGVSGSRSSYNEQFF
TRBV19	13	NA	TRBJ2-7	TRBD2	TGTGCCAGTAGTATACTTCCTAGCGGGGAGCAGTACTTC	CASSILPSGEQYF
TRBV9	18	NA	TRBJ2-7	TRBD2	TGTGCCAGCAGCGGCCAGCGGGAGGGAACCCGTCCCTACTACGAGCAGTACTTC	CASSGQREGTRPYYEQYF
TRBV15	15	NA	TRBJ2-7	NA	TGTGCCACCAGCCTAAGTCACCACGGGATAGACGAGCAGTACTTC	CATSLSHHGIDEQYF
TRBV27	15	NA	TRBJ1-1	NA	TGTGCCAGCAGTTTAGTAGGGGAAATGAACACTGAAGCTTTCTTT	CASSLVGEMNTEAFF
TRBV5-1	19	NA	TRBJ2-7	TRBD2	TGCGCCAGCAGCTTGGAGTCTAGCGGACTTCTCGGGCCCCCCTACGAGCAGTACTTC	CASSLESSGLLGPPYEQYF
TRBV7-3	16	NA	TRBJ1-1	TRBD1	TGTGCCAGCAGCTTAACATCGTCAGGGGGCCGGACTGAAGCTTTCTTT	CASSLTSSGGRTEAFF
TRBV28	16	NA	TRBJ2-7	TRBD1	TGTGCCAGCAGTTTAGTGCAGGGGGTCCTCTCCTACGAGCAGTACTTC	CASSLVQGVLSYEQYF
TRBV12-5	17	NA	TRBJ2-7	TRBD2	TGTGCTAGTGGTTCAAAACCTATTTTAGCGGGGAACTACGAGCAGTACTTC	CASGSKPILAGNYEQYF
TRBV2	15	once	TRBJ1-5	NA	TGTGCCAGCAGGGCTGACATTTATAGCAATCAGCCCCAGCATTTT	CASRADIYSNQPQHF
TRBV21-1	15	NA	TRBJ2-7	NA	TGTGCCAGCAGCAAATCTAACCTCGACTCCTACGAGCAGTACTTC	CASSKSNLDSYEQYF
TRBV2	16	NA	TRBJ2-7	TRBD2	TGTGCCAGCAGACCCGGGACTAGCGGTTCCTCCTACGAGCAGTACTTC	CASRPGTSGSSYEQYF
TRBV10-1	17	once	TRBJ2-3	TRBD1	TGCGCCAGCAGTGCCAATACCGGGACAGGGGGCACAGATACGCAGTATTTT	CASSANTGTGGTDTQYF
TRBV6-5	15	NA	TRBJ1-5	NA	TGTGCCAGCAGACCCGGACAGTATAGCAATCAGCCCCAGCATTTT	CASRPGQYSNQPQHF
TRBV5-1	16	NA	TRBJ2-3	NA	TGCGCCAGCAGCTTGGAAGGGGGACTACTCACAGATACGCAGTATTTT	CASSLEGGLLTDTQYF
TRBV5-4	13	NA	TRBJ2-5	NA	TGTGCCAGCAGCGCACGGGAACGCGAGACCCAGTACTTC	CASSARERETQYF
TRBV28	13	NA	TRBJ1-1	NA	TGTGCCAGCAGTCTTCCCGTGAACACTGAAGCTTTCTTT	CASSLPVNTEAFF
TRBV4-2	12	NA	TRBJ2-2	NA	TGTGCCAGCAGCCAAGATAGAGAGGAGCTGTTTTTT	CASSQDREELFF
TRBV28	15	NA	TRBJ1-2	NA	TGTGCCAGCAGTTTAGTCCTTATAGGGGGCTATGGCTACACCTTC	CASSLVLIGGYGYTF
TRBV13	18	NA	TRBJ2-1	TRBD2	TGTGCCAGCAGCCCCCCCGTACTAGCGGGAGAATCCTACAATGAGCAGTTCTTC	CASSPPVLAGESYNEQFF